This TCR beta chain stems from a study of blood T cell repertoires in COVID-19. The ends lost 3 bases at V and 7 bases at J; junction bases unmatched: 12. Per the germline V gene, CDR1 is SNHLY and CDR2 is FYNNEI. This CDR3 has 17 amino acids. Per the authors' pipeline: Nucleated cell counts were estimated from reference gene primer amplification. This table comes from immunoSEQ multiplex PCR, and its TCRdb copy is limited to in-frame clones, with some not included. V, J and clone size are taken as reported in that table, and D and trimming were inferred from the DNA itself. The table records 25,000 to 35,000 clones, about 80% of them present only once.

Sequencing input: peripheral blood. The chain links TRBV2 to TRBJ2-1; 10 nucleotides match TRBD2. The sequence derives from a man between 65 and 85 years old with active COVID-19. As DNA, the CDR3 is TGTGCCAGCAGTGACCCCAGCGGGGGGGCCTCTAGGAATGAGCAGTTCTTC. This codes for CASSDPSGGASRNEQFF.